A selection of T cell receptor beta chains follows, all from one sample in a study of neurological immune-mediated disorders. TCRdb fed the 5' RACE reads into MiXCR, producing one record per CDR3 protein. Among about 45,000 distinct CDR3 sequences listed, about 13% were seen once. The sample taken for sequencing was PBMCs. The receptors were sampled from a man aged 25 to 40 in good health. Each CDR3 is given with its conserved first and last residue. D genes are given only for firm matches. A clone size is listed for some rows: how often the clone was seen (once, few, many), or a class if it is expanded.

d_call	v_call	clone_size	j_call	cdr3_nt	cdr3_aa
.	TRBV29-1	many	TRBJ2-4	TGCAGCGTTGATGGGGGAGCCAAAAACATTCAGTACTTC	CSVDGGAKNIQYF
.	TRBV7-3	many	TRBJ2-2	TGTGCCAGCAGCTTAAACGCCCTCACAGATATCACCGGGGAGCTGTTTTTT	CASSLNALTDITGELFF
.	TRBV14	many	TRBJ2-7	TGTGCCAGCAGCCGCCAACAAGGGAACTACGAGCAGTACTTC	CASSRQQGNYEQYF
TRBD1	TRBV9	many	TRBJ2-7	TGTGCCAGCAGTGAAGACAGGGGGCTCGACGAGCAGTACTTC	CASSEDRGLDEQYF
.	TRBV5-1	few	TRBJ1-2	TGCGCCAGCAGCTTGGACAGGGCGGTCTATGGCTACACCTTC	CASSLDRAVYGYTF
.	TRBV29-1	many	TRBJ1-1	TGCAGCGGCCATCAGGGTCCGGCGGGCACTGAAGCTTTCTTT	CSGHQGPAGTEAFF
TRBD2	TRBV5-1	many	TRBJ2-7	TGCGCCAGCAGCTTGGTAGCGGGCGTTTACGAGCAGTACTTC	CASSLVAGVYEQYF
.	TRBV4-2	.	TRBJ2-7	TGTGCCAGCAGCCGGCAGGGGAAGGGTCACTACGAGCAGTACTTC	CASSRQGKGHYEQYF
TRBD2	TRBV15	.	TRBJ2-7	TGTGCCACCAGCGCGGGACTAGCGGCTTACGAGCAGTACTTC	CATSAGLAAYEQYF
.	TRBV10-3	medium-sized	TRBJ2-6	TGTGCCATCCTCCCAGGGGCCTCCGACACTGGGGCCAACGTCCTGACTTTC	CAILPGASDTGANVLTF
TRBD2	TRBV4-1	many	TRBJ2-7	TGCGCCAGCAGCCTTTATGCCGGGACTAGCGGTTACGAGCAGTACTTC	CASSLYAGTSGYEQYF
TRBD1	TRBV11-2	.	TRBJ1-5	TGTGCCAGCAGCTTAGATCCGCCGGGACAGGGTTTGCGACAGCCCCAGCATTTT	CASSLDPPGQGLRQPQHF
.	TRBV29-1	many	TRBJ2-7	TGCAGCGTGCCCGGGACTGACTCCCCCTACGAGCAGTACTTC	CSVPGTDSPYEQYF
.	TRBV5-1	many	TRBJ2-5	TGCGCCAGCAGCTTGGCCTCCGGACTCCCGTACCAAGAGACCCAGTACTTC	CASSLASGLPYQETQYF
TRBD2	TRBV7-2	many	TRBJ2-7	TGTGCCAGCAGCACCTCGGGACTAGGGGCCTACGAGCAGTACTTC	CASSTSGLGAYEQYF
TRBD1	TRBV28	many	TRBJ2-7	TGTGCCAGCAGCTCCAGGACAGGGACCTACGAGCAGTACTTC	CASSSRTGTYEQYF
TRBD1	TRBV2	many	TRBJ2-4	TGTGCCAGCAGCCCGGGACAGGGGGGCATTCAGTACTTC	CASSPGQGGIQYF
.	TRBV7-8	few	TRBJ2-2	TGTGCCAGCAGGCGGGACTGGGGCGGGGAGCTGTTTTTT	CASRRDWGGELFF
TRBD2	TRBV4-1	many	TRBJ2-7	TGCGCCAGCAGCTCTCAAACTAGCGGAGGGATTTACGAGCAGTACTTC	CASSSQTSGGIYEQYF
TRBD1	TRBV20-1	many	TRBJ2-2	TGCAGTGCTAGATCCTCGACAGGGGGCCCTTATGGGGAGCTGTTTTTT	CSARSSTGGPYGELFF
.	TRBV20-1	.	TRBJ2-1	TGCAGTGCTAGGCCCGGGCGACAGAACAATGAGCAGTTCTTC	CSARPGRQNNEQFF
.	TRBV7-2	.	TRBJ1-6	TGTGCCAGCAGCTCCCTGTACAGGGTTGGATCACCCCTCCACTTT	CASSSLYRVGSPLHF
.	TRBV10-3	many	TRBJ2-1	TGTGCCATCAGTGAGTCCGGGTTAGCGGCCTACAATGAGCAGTTCTTC	CAISESGLAAYNEQFF
.	TRBV21-1	.	TRBJ1-1	TGTGCCAGTAGCAAAGGGCCCTGCAAGATGAACACTGAAGCTTTCTTT	CASSKGPCKMNTEAFF
TRBD2	TRBV11-2	many	TRBJ2-7	TGTGCCAGCAGCTTAGCTCAAGGGGGACTAGACGCCTACGAGCAGTACTTC	CASSLAQGGLDAYEQYF
.	TRBV14	many	TRBJ1-5	TGTGCCAGCAGCCAAGATATAAATCAGCCCCAGCATTTT	CASSQDINQPQHF
TRBD2	TRBV6-1	many	TRBJ2-1	TGTGCCAGCAGTGAACCAGCGGGAGGGGGCGATGAGCAGTTCTTC	CASSEPAGGGDEQFF
.	TRBV27	many	TRBJ2-1	TGTGCCAGCAGTTTAGCGGGACAGAATGAGCAGTTCTTC	CASSLAGQNEQFF
TRBD2	TRBV29-1	many	TRBJ2-7	TGCAGCGTTGATGGACTAGCGGGGTATGGAGACTACGAGCAGTACTTC	CSVDGLAGYGDYEQYF
.	TRBV5-6	many	TRBJ2-2	TGTGCCAGCAGCTTGGGGCCTGGGGGGGCAGGCACCGGGGAGCTGTTTTTT	CASSLGPGGAGTGELFF
.	TRBV5-1	many	TRBJ2-3	TGCGCCAGCAGCTCCCCAGCGGATACGCAGTATTTT	CASSSPADTQYF
.	TRBV7-9	few	TRBJ2-1	TGTGCCAGCAGCGCGCCGGAGGGGAACTACAATGAGCAGTTCTTC	CASSAPEGNYNEQFF
TRBD2	TRBV18	many	TRBJ2-5	TGTGCCAGCTCACCACTTACCGGGAGGGCCGCTTGGGAGACCCAGTACTTC	CASSPLTGRAAWETQYF
TRBD1	TRBV4-3	.	TRBJ1-5	TGCGCCAGCAGCCAAGATTTTCTACCGGCAGGGGGGGCTAGCAATCAGCCCCAGCATTTT	CASSQDFLPAGGASNQPQHF
.	TRBV2	.	TRBJ1-5	TGTGCCAGCAGTGCTCTAGGGGGGGCCTCAAAGCAGCCCCAGCATTTT	CASSALGGASKQPQHF
.	TRBV7-2	few	TRBJ1-2	TGTGCCAGCAGCCCCAGGAGGGGGATCTATGGCTACACCTTC	CASSPRRGIYGYTF
TRBD2	TRBV7-7	many	TRBJ2-1	TGTGCCAGCAGCTTAGCGCCTAATAGCGGGACGAGCTCCTACAATGAGCAGTTCTTC	CASSLAPNSGTSSYNEQFF
.	TRBV7-8	many	TRBJ2-2	TGTGCCAGCAGCTATAGCACCGGGCCCACCGGGGAGCTGTTTTTT	CASSYSTGPTGELFF
.	TRBV14	medium-sized	TRBJ2-5	TGTGCCAGCAGCCAAGATTGGACGGCCTACCAAGAGACCCAGTACTTC	CASSQDWTAYQETQYF
TRBD2	TRBV7-2	many	TRBJ2-1	TGTGCCAGCAGATGGACAGCGGGGGTCAATGAGCAGTTCTTC	CASRWTAGVNEQFF
.	TRBV6-1	many	TRBJ1-6	TGTGCCAGCAGTGAATTGGACGGGTCCAATAATTCACCCCTCCACTTT	CASSELDGSNNSPLHF
.	TRBV12-3/TRBV12-4	few	TRBJ2-2	TGTGCCACCACCCCTGGGGAGTCAAACACCGGGGAGCTGTTTTTT	CATTPGESNTGELFF
TRBD2	TRBV20-1	many	TRBJ2-1	TGCAGTGCTAACTTTGATGGCGGGAGGAGGTTTAATGAGCAGTTCTTC	CSANFDGGRRFNEQFF
TRBD1	TRBV5-1	many	TRBJ2-7	TGCGCCAGCAGCGGGAATACACCGGGACAGGCGTACGAGCAGTACTTC	CASSGNTPGQAYEQYF
.	TRBV27	many	TRBJ2-2	TGTGCCAGCAGTCCTCTAGTGACCGGGGAGCTGTTTTTT	CASSPLVTGELFF
.	TRBV3-1	many	TRBJ2-1	TGTGCCAGCAGCCAAATAAAAGATGAGCAGTTCTTC	CASSQIKDEQFF
.	TRBV3-1	many	TRBJ1-5	TGTGCCAGCAGCCTGGGACACGATAGCAATCAGCCCCAGCATTTT	CASSLGHDSNQPQHF
.	TRBV7-2	few	TRBJ2-1	TGTGCCAGCAGGGGAAATGCGAGGTGGATCAATGAGCAGTTCTTC	CASRGNARWINEQFF
TRBD1	TRBV25-1	many	TRBJ2-3	TGTGCCAGCGGGAAGGGACAGAGGGGCTCTTTGGATACGCAGTATTTT	CASGKGQRGSLDTQYF
.	TRBV20-1	many	TRBJ1-4	TGCAGTGCTCCAAGACGGCAGGGGACCAATTATAATGAAAAACTGTTTTTT	CSAPRRQGTNYNEKLFF